This TCR beta chain was sequenced for a study of blood T cell repertoires in COVID-19. The table came from immunoSEQ multiplex PCR; TCRdb's copy has only in-frame clones and leaves some out. The sample has about 120,000 clones, 82% seen once; the top ten hold about 12%. The V end lost 0 bases, the J end lost 8 bases, and 16 bases lay between the germline ends. The germline gives CDR1 MNHEY, CDR2 SVGEGT. The CDR3 totals 15 residues. This TCR derives from a human donor in a cohort sampled during active COVID-19. The material sequenced was peripheral blood. The chain links TRBV6-2 or TRBV6-3 to TRBJ1-2; D remains ambiguous. In DNA, the CDR3 is TGTGCCAGCAGTTACTCCTGGGCGGACTATTCCGGCTACACCTTC. This codes for CASSYSWADYSGYTF.